Sequencing of this T cell receptor beta chain was carried out in a study of OX40 agonist ivuxolimab in advanced cancers. The germline V gene encodes CDR1 KGHSH and CDR2 LQKENI. V was clipped by 2 bases and J by 5 bases; unmatched bases: 2. This CDR3 spans 15 amino acids. Assay used: immunoSEQ multiplex PCR; TCRdb lists only in-frame clones, some missing. The profile shows about 20,000 clones, approximately 90% of them singletons. The chain couples TRBV18 to TRBJ2-4, with TRBD1 identical over 11 bases. The TCR sequence derives from an adult with an advanced solid tumor such as melanoma, head and neck, liver or kidney cancer. The sample here was CD4+ or CD8+ T cells sorted from blood, taken in a trial of the OX40 agonist ivuxolimab. CDR3 coding DNA: TGTGCCAGCTCACCATTGGGACAGGGGGAAAACATTCAGTACTTC. Translated: CASSPLGQGENIQYF.